This TCR beta chain was sequenced in a study of OX40 agonist ivuxolimab in advanced cancers. V was pared by 3 bases and J by 2 bases, with 8 bases between. The germline V gene has CDR1 SQVTM and CDR2 ANQGSEA. This CDR3 has 13 residues. Using immunoSEQ multiplex PCR, the repertoire was profiled, and TCRdb retains in-frame clones only, with some absent. Of 75,000 to 90,000 clones listed, around 87% were seen once; the top ten hold around 1.6%. The rearrangement links TRBV29-1 to TRBJ2-1, with D tentatively TRBD2 (5 bases). Sequencing was performed on CD4+ or CD8+ T cells sorted from blood, taken in a trial of the OX40 agonist ivuxolimab. This receptor was identified in an adult with an advanced solid tumor such as melanoma, head and neck, liver or kidney cancer. The CDR3 nucleotides read TGCAGCGTTGACCAGCGGACCTACAATGAGCAGTTCTTC. Residues: CSVDQRTYNEQFF.